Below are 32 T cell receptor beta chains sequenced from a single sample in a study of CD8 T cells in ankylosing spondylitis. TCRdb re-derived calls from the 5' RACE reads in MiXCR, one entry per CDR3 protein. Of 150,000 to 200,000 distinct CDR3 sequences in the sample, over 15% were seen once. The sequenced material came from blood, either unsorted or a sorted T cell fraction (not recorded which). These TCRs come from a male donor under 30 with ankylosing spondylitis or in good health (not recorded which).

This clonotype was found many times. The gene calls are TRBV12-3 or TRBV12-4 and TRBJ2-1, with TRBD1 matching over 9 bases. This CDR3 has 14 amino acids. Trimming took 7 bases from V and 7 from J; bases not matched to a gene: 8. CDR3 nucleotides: TGTGCCAGCACCCAAGACAGGGGGGCAAATGAGCAGTTCTTC. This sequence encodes CASTQDRGANEQFF.

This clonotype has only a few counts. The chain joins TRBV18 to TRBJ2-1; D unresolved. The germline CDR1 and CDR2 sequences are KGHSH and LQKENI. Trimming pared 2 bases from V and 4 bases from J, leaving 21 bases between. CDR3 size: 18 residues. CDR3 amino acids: CASSPRVLRRPRYNEQFF. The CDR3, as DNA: TGTGCCAGCTCACCAAGGGTCCTTCGGCGGCCTCGGTACAATGAGCAGTTCTTC.

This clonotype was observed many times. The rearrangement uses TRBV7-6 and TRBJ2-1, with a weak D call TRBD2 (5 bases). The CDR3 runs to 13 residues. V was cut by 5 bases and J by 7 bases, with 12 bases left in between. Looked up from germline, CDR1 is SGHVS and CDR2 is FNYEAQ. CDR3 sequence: CASSLDGKNEQFF. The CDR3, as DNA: TGTGCCAGCAGCCTGGACGGGAAGAATGAGCAGTTCTTC. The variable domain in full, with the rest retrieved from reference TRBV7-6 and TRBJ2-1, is GAGVSQSPRYKVTKRGQDVALRCDPISGHVSLYWYRQALGQGPEFLTYFNYEAQQDKSGLPNDRFSAERPEGSISTLTIQRTEQRDSAMYRCASSLDGKNEQFFGPGTRLTVL.

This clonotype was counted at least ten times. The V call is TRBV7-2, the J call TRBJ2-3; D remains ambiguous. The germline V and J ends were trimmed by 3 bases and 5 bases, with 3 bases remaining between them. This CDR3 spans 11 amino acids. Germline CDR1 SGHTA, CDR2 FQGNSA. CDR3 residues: CASSFKDTQYF. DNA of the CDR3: TGTGCCAGCAGCTTTAAAGATACGCAGTATTTT.

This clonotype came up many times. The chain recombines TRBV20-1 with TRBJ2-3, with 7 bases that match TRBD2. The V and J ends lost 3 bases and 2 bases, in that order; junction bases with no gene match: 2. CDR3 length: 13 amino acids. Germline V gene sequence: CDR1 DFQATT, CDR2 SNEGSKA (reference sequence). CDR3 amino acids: CSASRGDTDTQYF. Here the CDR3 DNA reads TGCAGTGCTAGCCGGGGGGACACAGATACGCAGTATTTT.

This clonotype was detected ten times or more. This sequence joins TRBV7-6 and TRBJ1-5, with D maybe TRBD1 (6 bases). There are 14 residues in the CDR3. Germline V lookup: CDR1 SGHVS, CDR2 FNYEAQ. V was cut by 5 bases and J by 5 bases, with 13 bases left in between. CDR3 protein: CASSLRGGDQPQHF. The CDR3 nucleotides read TGTGCCAGCAGCCTGAGAGGGGGGGATCAGCCCCAGCATTTT.

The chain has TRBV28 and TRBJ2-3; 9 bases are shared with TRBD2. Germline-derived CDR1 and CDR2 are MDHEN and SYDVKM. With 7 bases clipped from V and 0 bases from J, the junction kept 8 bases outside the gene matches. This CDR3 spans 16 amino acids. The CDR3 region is CASIQLAGLSTDTQYF. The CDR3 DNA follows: TGTGCCAGCATCCAACTAGCGGGTCTTAGCACAGATACGCAGTATTTT.

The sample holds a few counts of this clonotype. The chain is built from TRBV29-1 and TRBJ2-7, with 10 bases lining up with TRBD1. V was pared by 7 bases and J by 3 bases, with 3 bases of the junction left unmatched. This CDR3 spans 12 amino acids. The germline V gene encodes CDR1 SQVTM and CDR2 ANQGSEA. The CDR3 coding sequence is TGCAGCGCGAGGACAGGGGGCTACGAGCAGTACTTC. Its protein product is CSARTGGYEQYF.

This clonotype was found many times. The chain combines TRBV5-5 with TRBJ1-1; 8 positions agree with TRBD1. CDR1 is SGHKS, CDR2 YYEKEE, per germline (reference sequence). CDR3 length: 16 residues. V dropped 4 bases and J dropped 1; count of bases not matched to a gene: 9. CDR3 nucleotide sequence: TGTGCCAGCAGCGTCCTCCCCGGGACAGGGAACACTGAAGCTTTCTTT. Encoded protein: CASSVLPGTGNTEAFF.

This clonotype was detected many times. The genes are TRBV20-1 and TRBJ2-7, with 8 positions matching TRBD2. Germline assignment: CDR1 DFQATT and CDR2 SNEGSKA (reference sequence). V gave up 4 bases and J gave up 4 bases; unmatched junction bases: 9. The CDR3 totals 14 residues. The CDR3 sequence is CSAIEASGHYEQYF. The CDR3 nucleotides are TGCAGTGCTATAGAGGCTAGCGGGCATTACGAGCAGTACTTC.

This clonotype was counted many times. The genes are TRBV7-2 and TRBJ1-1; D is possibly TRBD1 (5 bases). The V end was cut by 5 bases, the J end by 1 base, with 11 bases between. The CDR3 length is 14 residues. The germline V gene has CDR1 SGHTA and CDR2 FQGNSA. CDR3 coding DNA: TGTGCCAGCAGCCCCTATGACAGGAACACTGAAGCTTTCTTT. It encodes CASSPYDRNTEAFF.

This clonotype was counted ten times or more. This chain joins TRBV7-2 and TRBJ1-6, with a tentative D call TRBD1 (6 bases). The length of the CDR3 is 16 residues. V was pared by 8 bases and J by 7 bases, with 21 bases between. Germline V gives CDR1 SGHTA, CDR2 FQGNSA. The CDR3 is CASYKGGRARNSPLHF. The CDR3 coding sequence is TGTGCCAGCTATAAGGGGGGGCGGGCGAGGAATTCACCCCTCCACTTT. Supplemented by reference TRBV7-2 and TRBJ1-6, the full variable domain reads GAGVSQSPSNKVTEKGKDVELRCDPISGHTALYWYRQSLGQGLEFLIYFQGNSAPDKSGLPSDRFSAERTGGSVSTLTIQRTQQEDSAVYLCASYKGGRARNSPLHFGNGTRLTVT.

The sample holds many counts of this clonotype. CDR3 DNA sequence: TGCGCCAGCAGCTTCGCCAATACGCAGTATTTT. Amino acids: CASSFANTQYF. V and J are TRBV5-1 and TRBJ2-3, with unresolved D. CDR1 and CDR2 from the germline V gene are SGHRS and YFSETQ. V dropped 2 bases and J dropped 7 bases, with 5 bases sitting between them. The length of the CDR3 is 11 residues.

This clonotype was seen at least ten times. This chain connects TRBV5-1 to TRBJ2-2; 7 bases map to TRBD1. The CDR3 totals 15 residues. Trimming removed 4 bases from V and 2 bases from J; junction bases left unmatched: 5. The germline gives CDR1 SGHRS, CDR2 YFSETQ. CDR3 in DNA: TGCGCCAGCAGCGCCCGGACAGGCAACACCGGGGAGCTGTTTTTT. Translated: CASSARTGNTGELFF.

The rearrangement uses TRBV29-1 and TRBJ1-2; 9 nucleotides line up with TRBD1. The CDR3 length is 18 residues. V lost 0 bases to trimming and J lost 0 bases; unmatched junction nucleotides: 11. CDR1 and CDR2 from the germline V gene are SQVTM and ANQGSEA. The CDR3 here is CSVEELDRGQLANYGYTF. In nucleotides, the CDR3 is TGCAGCGTTGAAGAGCTGGACAGGGGACAGTTAGCTAACTATGGCTACACCTTC.

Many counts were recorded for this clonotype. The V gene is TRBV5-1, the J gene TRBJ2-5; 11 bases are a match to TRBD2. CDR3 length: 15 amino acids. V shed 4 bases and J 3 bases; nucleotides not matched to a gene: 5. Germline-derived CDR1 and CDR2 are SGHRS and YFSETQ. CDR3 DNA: TGCGCCAGCAGCCTTAGCGGGAGGGCCGAAGAGACCCAGTACTTC. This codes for CASSLSGRAEETQYF.

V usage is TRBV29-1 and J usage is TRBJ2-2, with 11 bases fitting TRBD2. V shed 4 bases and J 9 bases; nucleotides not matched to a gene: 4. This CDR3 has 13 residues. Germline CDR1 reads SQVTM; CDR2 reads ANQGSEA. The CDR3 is CSVATSGVRELFF. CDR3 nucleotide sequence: TGCAGCGTTGCGACTAGCGGGGTTCGGGAGCTGTTTTTT.

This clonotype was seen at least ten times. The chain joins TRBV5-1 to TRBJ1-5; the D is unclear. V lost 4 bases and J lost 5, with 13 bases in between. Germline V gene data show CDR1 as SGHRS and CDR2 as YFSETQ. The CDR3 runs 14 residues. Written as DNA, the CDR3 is TGCGCCAGCAGCCCCGGCGGCGGATATCAGCCCCAGCATTTT. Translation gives CASSPGGGYQPQHF. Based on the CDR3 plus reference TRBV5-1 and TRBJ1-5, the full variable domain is KAGVTQTPRYLIKTRGQQVTLSCSPISGHRSVSWYQQTPGQGLQFLFEYFSETQRNKGNFPGRFSGRQFSNSRSEMNVSTLELGDSALYLCASSPGGGYQPQHFGDGTRLSIL.

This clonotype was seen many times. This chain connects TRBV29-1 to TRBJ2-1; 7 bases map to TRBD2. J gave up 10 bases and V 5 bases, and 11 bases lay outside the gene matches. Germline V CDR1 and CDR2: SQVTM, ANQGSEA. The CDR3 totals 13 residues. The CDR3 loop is CSVRAGGGREQFF. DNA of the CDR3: TGCAGCGTTCGGGCGGGCGGGGGTCGAGAGCAGTTCTTC.

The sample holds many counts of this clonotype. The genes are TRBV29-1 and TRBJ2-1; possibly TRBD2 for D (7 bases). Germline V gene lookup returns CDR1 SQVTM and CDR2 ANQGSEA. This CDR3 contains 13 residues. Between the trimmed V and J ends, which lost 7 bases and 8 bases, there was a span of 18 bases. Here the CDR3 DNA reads TGCAGCGCACGGAGGGGGGGAAACGATGAGCAGTTCTTC. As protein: CSARRGGNDEQFF.

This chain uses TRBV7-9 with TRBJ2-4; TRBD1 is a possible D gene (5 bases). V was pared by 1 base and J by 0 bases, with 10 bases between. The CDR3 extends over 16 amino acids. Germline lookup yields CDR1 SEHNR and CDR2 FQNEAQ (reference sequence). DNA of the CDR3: TGTGCCAGCAGCTTAGATGGGGCTATAGCCAAAAACATTCAGTACTTC. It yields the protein CASSLDGAIAKNIQYF.

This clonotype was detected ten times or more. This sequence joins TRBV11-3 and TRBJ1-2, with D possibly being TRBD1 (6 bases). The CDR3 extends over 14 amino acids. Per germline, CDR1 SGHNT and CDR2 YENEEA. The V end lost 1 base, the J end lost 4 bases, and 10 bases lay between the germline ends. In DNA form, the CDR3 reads TGTGCCAGCAGCTTAGCCGACAGGAGCTATGGCTACACCTTC. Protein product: CASSLADRSYGYTF.

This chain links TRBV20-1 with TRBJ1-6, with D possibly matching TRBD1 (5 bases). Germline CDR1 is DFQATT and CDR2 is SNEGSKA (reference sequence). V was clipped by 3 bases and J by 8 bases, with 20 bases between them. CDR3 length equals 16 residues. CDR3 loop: CSARGGRARGDSPLHF. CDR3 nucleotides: TGCAGTGCTAGGGGGGGTAGGGCTCGAGGAGATTCACCCCTCCACTTT.

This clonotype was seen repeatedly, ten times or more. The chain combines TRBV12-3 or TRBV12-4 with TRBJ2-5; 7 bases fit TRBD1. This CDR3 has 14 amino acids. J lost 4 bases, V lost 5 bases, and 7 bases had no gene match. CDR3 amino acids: CASSQDRVRETQYF. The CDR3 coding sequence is TGTGCCAGCAGTCAAGACAGGGTCCGAGAGACCCAGTACTTC.

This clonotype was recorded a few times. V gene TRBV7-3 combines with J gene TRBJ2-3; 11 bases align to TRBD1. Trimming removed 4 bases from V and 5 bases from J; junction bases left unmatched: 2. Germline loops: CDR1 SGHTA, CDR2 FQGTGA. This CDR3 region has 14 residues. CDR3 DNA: TGTGCCAGCAGCTCGGGACAGGGGGAAGATACGCAGTATTTT. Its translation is CASSSGQGEDTQYF.

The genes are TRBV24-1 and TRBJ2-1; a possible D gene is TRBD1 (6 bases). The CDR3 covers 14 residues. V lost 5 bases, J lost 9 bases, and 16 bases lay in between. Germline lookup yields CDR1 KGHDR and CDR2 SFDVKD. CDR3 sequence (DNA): TGTGCCACCAGTGCGTACCCAGGGGTTGCTGAGCAGTTCTTC. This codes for CATSAYPGVAEQFF.

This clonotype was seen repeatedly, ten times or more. CDR3 amino acids: CASSLRLYNEQFF. In DNA, the CDR3 is TGTGCCAGCAGTTTACGCCTTTACAATGAGCAGTTCTTC. This chain uses TRBV12-3 or TRBV12-4 with TRBJ2-1; no firm D call. The ends were cut back, 2 bases at V and 4 bases at J, with 6 bases in the middle. This CDR3 region has 13 residues.

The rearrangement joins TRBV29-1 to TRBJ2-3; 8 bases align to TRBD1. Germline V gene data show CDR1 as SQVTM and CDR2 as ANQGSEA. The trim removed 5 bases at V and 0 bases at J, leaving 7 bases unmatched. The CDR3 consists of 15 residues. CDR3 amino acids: CSVTSWTGSTDTQYF. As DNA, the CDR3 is TGCAGCGTTACGTCCTGGACAGGGAGCACAGATACGCAGTATTTT.

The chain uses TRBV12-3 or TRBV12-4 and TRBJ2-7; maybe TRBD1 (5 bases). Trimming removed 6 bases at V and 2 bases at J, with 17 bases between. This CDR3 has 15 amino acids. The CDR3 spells CASSTRTTGTYEQYF. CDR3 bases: TGTGCCAGCAGCACCCGAACTACAGGTACCTACGAGCAGTACTTC.

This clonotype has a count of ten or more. The CDR3: CATAVSSYNEQFF. For the CDR3, the DNA is TGTGCCACGGCGGTAAGCTCCTACAATGAGCAGTTCTTC. The chain combines TRBV9 with TRBJ2-1; D is unclear. Trimming removed 9 bases from V and 0 bases from J, with 10 bases in between. The CDR3 contains 13 residues. The V gene's germline CDR1 is SGDLS and CDR2 YYNGEE. The whole variable domain, filled in from reference TRBV9 and TRBJ2-1, reads DSGVTQTPKHLITATGQRVTLRCSPRSGDLSVYWYQQSLDQGLQFLIQYYNGEERAKGNILERFSAQQFPDLHSELNLSSLELGDSALYFCATAVSSYNEQFFGPGTRLTVL.

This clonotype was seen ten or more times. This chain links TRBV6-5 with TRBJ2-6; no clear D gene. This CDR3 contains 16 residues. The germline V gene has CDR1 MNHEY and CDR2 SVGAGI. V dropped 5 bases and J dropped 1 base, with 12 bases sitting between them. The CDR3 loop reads CASSKGSGSGANVLTF. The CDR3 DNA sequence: TGTGCCAGCAGTAAGGGAAGTGGATCTGGGGCCAACGTCCTGACTTTC.

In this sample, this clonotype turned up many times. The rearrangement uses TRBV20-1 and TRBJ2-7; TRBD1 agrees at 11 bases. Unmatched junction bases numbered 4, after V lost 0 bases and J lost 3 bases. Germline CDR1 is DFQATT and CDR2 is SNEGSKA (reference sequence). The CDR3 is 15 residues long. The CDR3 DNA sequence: TGCAGTGCTAGAGATCAAGGGACAGGGGGCTACGAGCAGTACTTC. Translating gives CSARDQGTGGYEQYF.